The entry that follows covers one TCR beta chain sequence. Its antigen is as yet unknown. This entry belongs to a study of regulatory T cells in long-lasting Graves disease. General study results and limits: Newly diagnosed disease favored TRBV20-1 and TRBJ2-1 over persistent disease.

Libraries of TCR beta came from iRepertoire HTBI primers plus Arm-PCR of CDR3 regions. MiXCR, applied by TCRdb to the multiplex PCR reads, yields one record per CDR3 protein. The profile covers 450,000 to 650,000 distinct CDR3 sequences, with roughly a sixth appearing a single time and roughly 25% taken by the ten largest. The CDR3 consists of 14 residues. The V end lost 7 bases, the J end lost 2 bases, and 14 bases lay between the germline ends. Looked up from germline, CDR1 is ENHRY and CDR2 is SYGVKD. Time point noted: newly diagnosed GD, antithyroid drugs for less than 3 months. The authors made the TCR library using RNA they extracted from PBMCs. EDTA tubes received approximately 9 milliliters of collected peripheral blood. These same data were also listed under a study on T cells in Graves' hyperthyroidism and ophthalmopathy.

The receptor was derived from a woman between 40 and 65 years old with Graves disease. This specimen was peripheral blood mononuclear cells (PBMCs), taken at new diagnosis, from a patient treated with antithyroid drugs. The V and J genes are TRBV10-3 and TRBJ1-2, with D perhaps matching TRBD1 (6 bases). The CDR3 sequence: CAITGTTTNYGYTF. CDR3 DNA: TGTGCCATCACCGGGACAACCACCAACTATGGCTACACCTTC.